This T cell receptor beta chain was found in a study of T cell changes during pregnancy in multiple sclerosis. CDR1 is MDHEN and CDR2 is SYDVKM in the germline V gene. The germline V and J ends were trimmed by 6 bases and 4 bases, with 18 bases remaining between them. This CDR3 region has 15 residues. Measured with immunoSEQ multiplex PCR; TCRdb has only the in-frame clones, and not every one. The data hold approximately 40,000 clones, with about 90% observed a single time. V and J are TRBV28 and TRBJ1-1, with a weak D call TRBD1 (5 bases). The receptor's source is a female donor with multiple sclerosis, enrolled in a pregnancy study. The sequenced sample was CD4+ T cells from peripheral blood mononuclear cells, obtained in the third trimester of pregnancy. The CDR3 here is CASSPFRGVGTEAFF. For the CDR3, the DNA is TGTGCCAGCAGCCCTTTTAGGGGTGTAGGCACTGAAGCTTTCTTT.